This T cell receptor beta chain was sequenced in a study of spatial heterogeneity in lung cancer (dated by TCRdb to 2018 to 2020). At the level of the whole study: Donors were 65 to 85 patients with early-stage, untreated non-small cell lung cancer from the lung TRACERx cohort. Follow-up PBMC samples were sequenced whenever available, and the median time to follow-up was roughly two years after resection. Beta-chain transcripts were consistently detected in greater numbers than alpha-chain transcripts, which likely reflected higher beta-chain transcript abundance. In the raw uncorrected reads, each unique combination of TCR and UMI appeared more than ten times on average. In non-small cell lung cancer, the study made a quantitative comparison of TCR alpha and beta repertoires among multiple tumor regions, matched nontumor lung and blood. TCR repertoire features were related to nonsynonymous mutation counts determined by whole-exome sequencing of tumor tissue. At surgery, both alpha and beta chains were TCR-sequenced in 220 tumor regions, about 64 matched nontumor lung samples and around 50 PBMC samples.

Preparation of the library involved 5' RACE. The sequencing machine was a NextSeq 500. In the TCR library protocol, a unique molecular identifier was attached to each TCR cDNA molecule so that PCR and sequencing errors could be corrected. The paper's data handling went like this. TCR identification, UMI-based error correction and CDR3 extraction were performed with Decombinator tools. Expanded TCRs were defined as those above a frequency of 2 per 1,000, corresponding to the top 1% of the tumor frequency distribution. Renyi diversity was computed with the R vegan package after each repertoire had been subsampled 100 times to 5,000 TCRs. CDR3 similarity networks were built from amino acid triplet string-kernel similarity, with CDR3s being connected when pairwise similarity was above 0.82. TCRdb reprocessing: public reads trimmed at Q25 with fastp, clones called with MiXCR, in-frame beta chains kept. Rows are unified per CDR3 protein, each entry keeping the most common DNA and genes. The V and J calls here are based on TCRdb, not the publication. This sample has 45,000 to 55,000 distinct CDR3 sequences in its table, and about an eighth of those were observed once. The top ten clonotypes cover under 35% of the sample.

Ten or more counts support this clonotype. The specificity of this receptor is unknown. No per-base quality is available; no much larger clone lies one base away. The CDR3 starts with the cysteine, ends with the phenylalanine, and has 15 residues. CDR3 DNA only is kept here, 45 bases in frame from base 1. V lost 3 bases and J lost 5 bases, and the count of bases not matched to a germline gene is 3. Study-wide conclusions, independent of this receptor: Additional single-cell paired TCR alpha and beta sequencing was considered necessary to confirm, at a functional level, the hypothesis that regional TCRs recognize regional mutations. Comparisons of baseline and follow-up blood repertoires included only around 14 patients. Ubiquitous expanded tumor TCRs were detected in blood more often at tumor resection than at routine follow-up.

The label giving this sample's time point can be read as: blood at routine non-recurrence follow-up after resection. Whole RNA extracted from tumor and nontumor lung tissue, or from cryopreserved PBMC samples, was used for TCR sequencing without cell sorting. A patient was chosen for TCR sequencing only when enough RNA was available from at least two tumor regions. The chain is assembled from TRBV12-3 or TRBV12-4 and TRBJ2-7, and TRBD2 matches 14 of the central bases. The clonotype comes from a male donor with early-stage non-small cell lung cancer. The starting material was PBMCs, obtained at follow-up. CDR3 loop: CASSLGTSGRNEQYF. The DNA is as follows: TGTGCCAGCAGTTTGGGGACTAGCGGGAGAAACGAGCAGTACTTC.